Listed below are T cell receptor beta chains from one sample, sequenced in a study of shared clonotypes between healthy human individuals. Here immunoSEQ multiplex PCR was the method, and the copy in TCRdb shows in-frame clones only, minus some. There are some 2.1 million clones in the sample; roughly 94% occur only once, and roughly 0.13% lies in the top ten. The sample was naive CD4+ T cells sorted from blood. These receptors came from a man between 18 and 29 years old in good health. CDR3s leave out the opening cysteine and the closing phenylalanine or tryptophan. Each record gives: V gene, J gene, CDR3 protein.

TRBV29-1	TRBJ2-1	SVESGGEQF
TRBV30	TRBJ2-2	AWSVILHTGELF
TRBV30	TRBJ2-5	AWSGTGRETQY
TRBV2	TRBJ2-3	ASSRQGSTDTQY
TRBV7-2	TRBJ2-1	ASSFVQGYGRGYNEQF
TRBV30	TRBJ1-2	AWNRQGAGYGYT
TRBV2	TRBJ2-5	ASREGAQETQY
TRBV11-2	TRBJ1-3	ASSLSAGNTIY
TRBV18	TRBJ1-1	ASSPSLELNTEAF
TRBV7-9	TRBJ1-4	ASSPGTGGFNNEKLF
TRBV28	TRBJ1-4	ASSTGTATNEKLF
TRBV5-4	TRBJ1-4	ASSLGGINEKLF
TRBV29-1	TRBJ1-4	SVDGTGSEKLF
TRBV18	TRBJ2-1	ASSPGDDNEQF
TRBV5-1	TRBJ2-5	ASSGDSRQETQY
TRBV5-6	TRBJ2-3	ASSTITTDTQY
TRBV10-3	TRBJ2-2	AIKGQGGTGELF
TRBV6-5	TRBJ1-5	ASRRGTKQGQPQH
TRBV7-2	TRBJ2-1	ASSLDPPHNEQF
TRBV19	TRBJ1-2	ASSIRQRAGGYT
TRBV6-5	TRBJ1-3	ASTPTTGNTIY
TRBV28	TRBJ2-1	ASSFMGVAYNEQF
TRBV7-2	TRBJ2-7	ASSPSTSGRPGRFYEQY
TRBV7-3	TRBJ2-3	ASSLGGLGPRTDTQY
TRBV2	TRBJ2-1	ASRGTSRGEQF
TRBV5-1	TRBJ2-1	ASSRTSGINEQF
TRBV6-1	TRBJ1-3	ASSRTRVGGNTIY
TRBV27	TRBJ1-1	ASSSHEANTEAF
TRBV18	TRBJ1-5	ASYYRDSNQPQH
TRBV5-1	TRBJ2-1	ASSLGASGSNEQF
TRBV11-2	TRBJ1-2	ASSPYNYGYT
TRBV30	TRBJ1-6	AWSQQGDSPLH
TRBV2	TRBJ2-2	ASKPSGTGQIGELF
TRBV6-5	TRBJ1-2	ASSYSAGPGYT
TRBV10-1	TRBJ1-2	ASSPSRDRDGYT